This TCR beta chain was observed in a study of blood T cell repertoires in COVID-19. Study-wide background: Spain, Italy and the United States supplied samples that represented acute and convalescent COVID-19. Sample material is recorded as cDNA or gDNA derived from T cells, B-cell-depleted T cells, or PBMCs.

As originally analysed: Amplification of reference gene primers provided the estimated nucleated cell counts. The method was immunoSEQ multiplex PCR; TCRdb's version includes in-frame clones alone and lacks a portion of them. V, J and clone size were drawn from that table, and D and trimming were deduced from the DNA. The sample consists of some 110,000 clones, about four fifths of them appearing once. Germline-derived CDR1 and CDR2 are SEHNR and FQNEAQ (reference sequence). The CDR3 has 18 amino acids. J was trimmed by 1 base and V by 2 bases; bases with no gene match: 8. In this sample, this clone turned up a few times.

This clonotype originated in a man aged 55 to 70 with active or convalescent COVID-19. The J gene is TRBJ1-1, the V gene TRBV7-9; the match to TRBD1 covers 12 bases. Sequenced: peripheral blood. Here the CDR3 DNA reads TGTGCCAGCAGCTTAACAGCGGGGACAGGGGGCGGGAACACTGAAGCTTTCTTT. Translating it yields CASSLTAGTGGGNTEAFF. Together with reference TRBV7-9 and TRBJ1-1, the CDR3 gives the full variable domain: DTGVSQNPRHKITKRGQNVTFRCDPISEHNRLYWYRQTLGQGPEFLTYFQNEAQLEKSRLLSDRFSAERPKGSFSTLEIQRTEQGDSAMYLCASSLTAGTGGGNTEAFFGQGTRLTVV.